This TCR beta chain was found in a study of T cells in localized non-small cell lung cancer. Notes on the study in general: The appearance of a median approximately 57 of the top 100 tumor clones was seen in adjacent lung.

This clone was seen only once. Its cognate antigen is unknown. Profiled with immunoSEQ multiplex PCR; TCRdb holds only in-frame clones, not every one. The profile covers 28,000 or so clones, with about nine tenths appearing a single time and roughly 7% taken by the ten largest. V gave up 2 bases and J gave up 0 bases, with 5 bases separating them. The CDR3 extends over 14 amino acids. Germline values: CDR1 ENHRY, CDR2 SYGVKD. The sequence derives from a male donor at least 60 years old with stage I lung adenocarcinoma. The specimen was peripheral blood, collected before any cancer treatment. The chain uses TRBV10-3 and TRBJ1-5; D not certain. This CDR3 reads CAISEAGSNQPQHF. The CDR3 nucleotides are TGTGCCATCAGTGAGGCGGGTAGCAATCAGCCCCAGCATTTT.